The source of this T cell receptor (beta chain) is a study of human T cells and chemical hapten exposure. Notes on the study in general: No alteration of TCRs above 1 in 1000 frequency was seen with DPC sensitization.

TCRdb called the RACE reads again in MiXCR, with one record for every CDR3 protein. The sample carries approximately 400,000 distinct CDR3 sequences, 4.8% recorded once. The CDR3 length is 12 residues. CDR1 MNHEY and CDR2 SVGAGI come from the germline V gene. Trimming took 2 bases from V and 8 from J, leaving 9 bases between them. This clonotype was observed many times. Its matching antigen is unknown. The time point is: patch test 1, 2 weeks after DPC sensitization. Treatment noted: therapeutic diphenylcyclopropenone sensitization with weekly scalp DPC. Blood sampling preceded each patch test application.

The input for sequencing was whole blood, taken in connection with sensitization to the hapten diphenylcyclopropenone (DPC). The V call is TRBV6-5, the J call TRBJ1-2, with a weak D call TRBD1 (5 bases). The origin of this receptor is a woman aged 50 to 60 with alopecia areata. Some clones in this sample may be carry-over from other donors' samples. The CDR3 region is CASSYRGQGYTF. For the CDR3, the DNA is TGTGCCAGCAGTTACAGGGGTCAGGGCTACACCTTC.